The clone carrying this T cell receptor (beta chain) was observed a few times. This record belongs to a study of blood T cell repertoires in COVID-19. Study information: In each case, the material was cDNA or gDNA derived from T cells, B-cell-depleted T cells, or PBMCs.

The CDR3 runs to 15 residues. Trimming pared 2 bases from V and 1 base from J, leaving 11 bases between. Germline lookup yields CDR1 SGHNT and CDR2 YENEEA. Per the study methods: Nucleated cell counts were estimated from reference gene primer amplification. Here immunoSEQ multiplex PCR was the method, and the copy in TCRdb shows in-frame clones only, minus some. V, J and clone size are those of that table, while D and trimming were read from the DNA. The sample holds under 200,000 clones; approximately 79% are singletons and the top ten take around 16%. V gene TRBV11-3 combines with J gene TRBJ2-5; TRBD2 might be the D (6 bases). The sample was peripheral blood. The TCR originated in a man aged 55 to 70 with active or convalescent COVID-19. The CDR3 here is CASSLSGTPQETQYF. The CDR3 DNA is TGTGCCAGCAGCTTATCGGGGACTCCCCAAGAGACCCAGTACTTC.